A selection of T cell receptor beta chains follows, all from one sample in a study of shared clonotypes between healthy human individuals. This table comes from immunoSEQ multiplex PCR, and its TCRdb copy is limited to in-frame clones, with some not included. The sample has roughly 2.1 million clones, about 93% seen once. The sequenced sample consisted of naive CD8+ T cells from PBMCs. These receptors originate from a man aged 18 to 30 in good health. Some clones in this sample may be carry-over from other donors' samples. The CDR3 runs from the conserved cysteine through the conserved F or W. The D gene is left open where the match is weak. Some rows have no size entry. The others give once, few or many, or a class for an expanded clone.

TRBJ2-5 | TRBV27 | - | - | TGTGCCAGCAGTTGGGCGGGATACCAAGAGACCCAGTACTTC | CASSWAGYQETQYF
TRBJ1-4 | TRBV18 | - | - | TGTGCCACCCTAGGGGACGGACCTAATGAAAAACTGTTTTTT | CATLGDGPNEKLFF
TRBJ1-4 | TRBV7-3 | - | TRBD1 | TGTGCCAGCAGAACCACAGGGGAGACTAATGAAAAACTGTTTTTT | CASRTTGETNEKLFF
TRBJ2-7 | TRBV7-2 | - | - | TGTGCCAGCAGCTCAAAGGCCGTCATGGAGGGTAGGTTCTACGAGCAGTACTTC | CASSSKAVMEGRFYEQYF
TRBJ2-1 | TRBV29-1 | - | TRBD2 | TGCAGCGTTGAAGGGGTCTCCTGGACTAGCGGGATCTCAAGCTCCTACAATGAGCAGTTCTTC | CSVEGVSWTSGISSSYNEQFF
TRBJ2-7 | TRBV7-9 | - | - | TGTGCCAGCAGCTTAGTGGGAAACTCCTGGGACCACGAGCAGTACTTC | CASSLVGNSWDHEQYF
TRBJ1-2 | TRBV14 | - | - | TGTGCCAGCAGCCCCCCCGGGTCCCCCTATGGCTACACCTTC | CASSPPGSPYGYTF
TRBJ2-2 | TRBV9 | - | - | TGTGCCAGCAGCACTTACTCACAGGGAAAGCGAAACACCGGGGAGCTGTTTTTT | CASSTYSQGKRNTGELFF
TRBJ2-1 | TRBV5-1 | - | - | TGCGCCAGCAGCTTTGGACAGCGCTCTAACAATGAGCAGTTCTTC | CASSFGQRSNNEQFF
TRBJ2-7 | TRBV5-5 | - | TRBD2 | TGTGCCAGCAGCTTGGCGTCTAGCGGGAGCGACGAGCAGTACTTC | CASSLASSGSDEQYF
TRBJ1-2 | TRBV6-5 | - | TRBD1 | TGTGCCAGCAGTTACGGACAGGGGTTCTATGGCTACACCTTC | CASSYGQGFYGYTF
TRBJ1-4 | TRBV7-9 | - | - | TGTGCCAGCAGCTTATCCGGTACGACTAATGAAAAACTGTTTTTT | CASSLSGTTNEKLFF
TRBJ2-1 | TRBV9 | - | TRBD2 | TGTGCCAGCAGCGGATTACTAGCGGGATTTAGTGAGCAGTTCTTC | CASSGLLAGFSEQFF
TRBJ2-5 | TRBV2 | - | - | TGTGCCAGCGGGGGGGACAGCTTAAATCAAGAGACCCAGTACTTC | CASGGDSLNQETQYF
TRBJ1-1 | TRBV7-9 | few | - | TGTGCCAGCAGCTCCGGTCTCACTGAAGCTTTCTTT | CASSSGLTEAFF
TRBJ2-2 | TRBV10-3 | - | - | TGTGCCATCAGTGAGTCGGGAGTGCACACCGGGGAGCTGTTTTTT | CAISESGVHTGELFF
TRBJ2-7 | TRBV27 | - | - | TGTGCCAGCAGTATAGACAGATCCTACGAGCAGTACTTC | CASSIDRSYEQYF
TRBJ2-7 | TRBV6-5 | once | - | TGTGCCAGCAGTTACAGGGCCTCCTACGAGCAGTACTTC | CASSYRASYEQYF
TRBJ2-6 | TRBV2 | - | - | TGTGCCAGCGATGGGAGGTATTCTGGGGCCAACGTCCTGACTTTC | CASDGRYSGANVLTF
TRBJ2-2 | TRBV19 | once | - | TGTGCCAGTAGTATAGATGTTGGGAGTTACACCGGGGAGCTGTTTTTT | CASSIDVGSYTGELFF
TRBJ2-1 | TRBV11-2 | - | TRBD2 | TGTGCCAGCAGTCCCCCTGGGCTAGCGGGAGGCAATGAGCAGTTCTTC | CASSPPGLAGGNEQFF
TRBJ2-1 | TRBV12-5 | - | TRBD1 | TGTGCTAGTGGTCTCGGACAGGGGGTCAGTGAGCAGTTCTTC | CASGLGQGVSEQFF
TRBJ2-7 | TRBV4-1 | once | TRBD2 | TGCGCCAGCAGCCAAGAGGCTAGCGGATTCTACGAGCAGTACTTC | CASSQEASGFYEQYF
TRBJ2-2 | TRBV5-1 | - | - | TGCGCCAGCAGCCCTGATGAGGGACCCAGAACCGGGGAGCTGTTTTTT | CASSPDEGPRTGELFF
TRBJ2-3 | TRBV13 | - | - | TGTGCCAGCAGCTTATTGGGGGGGGCCGCCGGCACAGATACGCAGTATTTT | CASSLLGGAAGTDTQYF
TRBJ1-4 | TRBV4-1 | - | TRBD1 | TGCGCCAGCAGCCATAGGACAGGGAATGAAAAACTGTTTTTT | CASSHRTGNEKLFF
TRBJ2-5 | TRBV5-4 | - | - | TGTGCCAGCAGCTTGCCCCGAGAGACCCAGTACTTC | CASSLPRETQYF
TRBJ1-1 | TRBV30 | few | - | TGTGCCTGGAGTGTAGGGGGGAGTCGGGAAGCTTTCTTT | CAWSVGGSREAFF
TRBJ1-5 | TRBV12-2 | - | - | TGTGCAAGTCGCACACAGCGACTACGTAGCAATCAGCCCCAGCATTTT | CASRTQRLRSNQPQHF
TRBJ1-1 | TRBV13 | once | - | TGTGCCAGCAGCTCGAGAGATTTGAACACTGAAGCTTTCTTT | CASSSRDLNTEAFF
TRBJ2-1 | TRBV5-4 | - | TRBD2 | TGTGCCAGCAGCCAAGATACGGGACTAGCGAGCTCCTACAATGAGCAGTTCTTC | CASSQDTGLASSYNEQFF
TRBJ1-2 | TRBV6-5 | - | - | TGTGCCAGCAGTTACCCCAGACCTTCCCTCCGGGATGGCTACACCTTC | CASSYPRPSLRDGYTF
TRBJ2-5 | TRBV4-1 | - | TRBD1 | TGCGCCAGCAGCCAAGCGGGGTCACAGGGGAAAGAGACCCAGTACTTC | CASSQAGSQGKETQYF